This paragraph covers one T cell receptor beta chain sequence. This sample stems from a study of blood T cell repertoires in COVID-19. Study in general: Samples representing acute and convalescent COVID-19 were sourced from the United States, Italy and Spain.

In the original processing: Researchers report that nucleated cell counts were estimated from reference gene primer amplification. Repertoires were generated with immunoSEQ multiplex PCR, while TCRdb's copy carries only in-frame clones and drops some. V, J and clone size were drawn from that table, and D and trimming were deduced from the DNA. Of almost 400,000 clones listed, about 90% were seen once; the top ten hold 1.5% to 2%. Germline V gene data show CDR1 as SGDLS and CDR2 as YYNGEE. The CDR3 runs 14 residues. With 4 bases clipped from V and 5 bases from J, the junction kept 6 bases outside the gene matches. Those who participated ranged in age from roughly 18 to 95 years and resided in some 24 US areas. In assigning cohorts, the study relied on participant-reported clinical history.

Sequenced: PBMCs or T cells enriched from blood (not recorded which). The chain is built from TRBV9 and TRBJ2-5; TRBD2 agrees at 9 bases. This TCR came from a woman in her 30s who had recovered from COVID-19. CDR3 DNA sequence: TGTGCCAGCAGCCTGGGGACTAGCCTGGAGACCCAGTACTTC. It encodes CASSLGTSLETQYF.